What follows describes a single T cell receptor beta chain. The target antigen is unknown. The CDR3 is 15 amino acids. Trimming left V 2 bases short and J 0 bases short, with 11 bases between. Germline V CDR1 and CDR2: SGDLS, YYNGEE. These data come from a study of cytomegalovirus exposure and HLA in healthy donors. Study conclusions and caveats: Some V segments (TRBV6-2 and TRBV6-3 among them) were excluded as indistinguishable.

The primer mix had 60 Vbeta and 13 Jbeta primers. TCRdb's table, derived via immunoSEQ multiplex PCR, lists solely in-frame clones and lacks some. The table shows some 110,000 clones, with around 80% occurring only once. The receptor was derived from a man in his forties in good health and CMV-seronegative. Sequenced input: PBMCs. V gene TRBV9 combines with J gene TRBJ2-5, with D tentatively TRBD2 (6 bases). The CDR3 sequence is CASSVTGTYQETQYF. The CDR3 DNA is TGTGCCAGCAGCGTCACCGGGACTTACCAAGAGACCCAGTACTTC. Full variable domain (missing parts from reference TRBV9 and TRBJ2-5): DSGVTQTPKHLITATGQRVTLRCSPRSGDLSVYWYQQSLDQGLQFLIQYYNGEERAKGNILERFSAQQFPDLHSELNLSSLELGDSALYFCASSVTGTYQETQYFGPGTRLLVL.